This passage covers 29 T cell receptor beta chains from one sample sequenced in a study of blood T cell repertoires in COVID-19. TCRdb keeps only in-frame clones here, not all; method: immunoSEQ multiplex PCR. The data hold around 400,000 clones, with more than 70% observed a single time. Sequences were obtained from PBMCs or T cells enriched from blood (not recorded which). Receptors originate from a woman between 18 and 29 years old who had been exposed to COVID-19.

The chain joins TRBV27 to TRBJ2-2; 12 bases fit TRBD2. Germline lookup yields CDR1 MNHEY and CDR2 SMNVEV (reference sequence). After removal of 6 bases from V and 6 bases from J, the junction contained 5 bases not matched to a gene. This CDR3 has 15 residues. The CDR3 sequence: CASSPGLAGPGELFF. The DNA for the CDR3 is TGTGCCAGCAGCCCGGGACTAGCGGGTCCCGGGGAGCTGTTTTTT.

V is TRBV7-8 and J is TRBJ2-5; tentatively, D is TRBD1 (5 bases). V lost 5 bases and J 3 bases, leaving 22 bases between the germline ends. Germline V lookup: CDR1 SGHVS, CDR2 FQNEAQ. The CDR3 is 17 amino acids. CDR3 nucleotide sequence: TGTGCCAGCAGCCCCGTCGGTCTAGGTTCAGGGAAAGAGACCCAGTACTTC. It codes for CASSPVGLGSGKETQYF.

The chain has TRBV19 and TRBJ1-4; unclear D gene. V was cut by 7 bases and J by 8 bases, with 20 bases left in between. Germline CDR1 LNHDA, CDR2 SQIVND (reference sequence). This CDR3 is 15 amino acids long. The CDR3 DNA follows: TGTGCCAGTAAGGAGCCCGCATTAACCCGGGAAAAACTGTTTTTT. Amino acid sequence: CASKEPALTREKLFF.

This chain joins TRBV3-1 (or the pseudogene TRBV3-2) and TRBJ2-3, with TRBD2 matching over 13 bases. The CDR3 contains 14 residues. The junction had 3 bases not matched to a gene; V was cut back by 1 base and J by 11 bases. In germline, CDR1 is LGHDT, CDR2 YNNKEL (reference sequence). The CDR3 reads CASSQGTSGRRQYF. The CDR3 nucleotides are TGTGCCAGCAGCCAAGGGACTAGCGGGAGAAGGCAGTATTTT.

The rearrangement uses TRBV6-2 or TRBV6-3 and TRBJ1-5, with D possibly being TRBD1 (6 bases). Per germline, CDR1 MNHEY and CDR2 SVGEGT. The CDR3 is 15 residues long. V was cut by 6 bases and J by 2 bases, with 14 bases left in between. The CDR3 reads CASSPERGRNQPQHF. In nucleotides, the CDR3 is TGTGCCAGCAGCCCCGAGCGGGGGCGCAATCAGCCCCAGCATTTT.

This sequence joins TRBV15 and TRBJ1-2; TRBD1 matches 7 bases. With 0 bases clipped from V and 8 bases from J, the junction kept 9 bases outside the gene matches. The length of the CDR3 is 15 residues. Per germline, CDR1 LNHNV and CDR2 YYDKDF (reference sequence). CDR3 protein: CATSRDVTGQDGYTF. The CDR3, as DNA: TGTGCCACCAGCAGAGATGTGACAGGGCAGGACGGCTACACCTTC.

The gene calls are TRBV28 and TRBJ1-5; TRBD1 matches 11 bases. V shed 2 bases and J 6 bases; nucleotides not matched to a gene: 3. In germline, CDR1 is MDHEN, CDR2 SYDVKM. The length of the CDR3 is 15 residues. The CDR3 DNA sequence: TGTGCCAGCAGTTTAGGGGACAGGGGGTTTCAGCCCCAGCATTTT. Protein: CASSLGDRGFQPQHF.

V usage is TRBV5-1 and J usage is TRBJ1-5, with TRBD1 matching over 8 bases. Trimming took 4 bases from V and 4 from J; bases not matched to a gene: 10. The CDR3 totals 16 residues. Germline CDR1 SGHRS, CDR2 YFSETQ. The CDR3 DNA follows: TGCGCCAGCAGCCCTCCGGACAGGGAGGCGAATCAGCCCCAGCATTTT. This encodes CASSPPDREANQPQHF.

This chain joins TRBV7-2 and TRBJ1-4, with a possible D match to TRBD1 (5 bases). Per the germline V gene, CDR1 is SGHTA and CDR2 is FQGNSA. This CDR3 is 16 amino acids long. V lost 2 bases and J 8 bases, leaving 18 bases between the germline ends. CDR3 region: CASSLNGNTGGEKLFF. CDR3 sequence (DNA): TGTGCCAGCAGCTTAAATGGGAACACAGGCGGCGAAAAACTGTTTTTT.

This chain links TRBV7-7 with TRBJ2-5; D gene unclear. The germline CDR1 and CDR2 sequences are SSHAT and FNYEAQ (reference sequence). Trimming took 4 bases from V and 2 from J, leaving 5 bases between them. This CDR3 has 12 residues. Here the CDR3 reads CASSSIQETQYF. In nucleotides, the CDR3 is TGTGCCAGCAGCTCCATTCAAGAGACCCAGTACTTC. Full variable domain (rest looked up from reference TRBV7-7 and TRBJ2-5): GAGVSQSPRYKVTKRGQDVTLRCDPISSHATLYWYQQALGQGPEFLTYFNYEAQPDKSGLPSDRFSAERPEGSISTLTIQRTEQRDSAMYRCASSSIQETQYFGPGTRLLVL.

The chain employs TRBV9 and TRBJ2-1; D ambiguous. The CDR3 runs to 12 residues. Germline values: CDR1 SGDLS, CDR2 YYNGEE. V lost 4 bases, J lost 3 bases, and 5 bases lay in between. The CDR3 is CASSLGYNEQFF. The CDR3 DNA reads TGTGCCAGCAGCCTCGGCTACAATGAGCAGTTCTTC.

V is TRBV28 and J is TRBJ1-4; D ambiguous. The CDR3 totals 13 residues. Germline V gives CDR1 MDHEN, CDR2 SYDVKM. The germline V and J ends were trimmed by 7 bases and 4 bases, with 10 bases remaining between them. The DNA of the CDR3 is TGTGCCAGCATCCCTTCCCTTAATGAAAAACTGTTTTTT. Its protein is CASIPSLNEKLFF.

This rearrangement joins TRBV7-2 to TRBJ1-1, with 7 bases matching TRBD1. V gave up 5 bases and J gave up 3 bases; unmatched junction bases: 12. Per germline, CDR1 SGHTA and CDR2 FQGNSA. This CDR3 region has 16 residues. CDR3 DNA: TGTGCCAGCAGCCCAACAAGAGACAGGGTGGACACTGAAGCTTTCTTT. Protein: CASSPTRDRVDTEAFF.

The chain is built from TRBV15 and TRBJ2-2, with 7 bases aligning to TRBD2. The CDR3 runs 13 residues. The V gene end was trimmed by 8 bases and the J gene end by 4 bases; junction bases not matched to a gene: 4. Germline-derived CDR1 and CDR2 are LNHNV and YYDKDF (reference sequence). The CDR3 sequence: CATGRAFTGELFF. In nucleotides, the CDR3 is TGTGCCACCGGGAGGGCCTTCACCGGGGAGCTGTTTTTT.

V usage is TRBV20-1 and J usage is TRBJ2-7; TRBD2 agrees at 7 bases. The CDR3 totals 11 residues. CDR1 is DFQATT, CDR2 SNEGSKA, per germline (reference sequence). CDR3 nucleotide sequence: TGCACTAGCGGCTCCGCTGAGGAGCAGTACTTC. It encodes CTSGSAEEQYF.

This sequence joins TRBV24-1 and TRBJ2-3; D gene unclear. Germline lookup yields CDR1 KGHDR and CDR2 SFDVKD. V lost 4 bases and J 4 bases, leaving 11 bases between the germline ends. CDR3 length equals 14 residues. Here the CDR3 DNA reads TGTGCCACCAGTGACCTTCGAAGCTCAGATACGCAGTATTTT. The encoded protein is CATSDLRSSDTQYF.

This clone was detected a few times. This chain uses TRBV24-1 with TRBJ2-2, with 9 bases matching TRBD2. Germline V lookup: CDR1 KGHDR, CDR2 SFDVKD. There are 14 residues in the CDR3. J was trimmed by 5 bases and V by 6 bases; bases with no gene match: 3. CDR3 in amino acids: CATSFSGSTGELFF. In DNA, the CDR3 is TGTGCCACCAGTTTTAGCGGGAGTACCGGGGAGCTGTTTTTT.

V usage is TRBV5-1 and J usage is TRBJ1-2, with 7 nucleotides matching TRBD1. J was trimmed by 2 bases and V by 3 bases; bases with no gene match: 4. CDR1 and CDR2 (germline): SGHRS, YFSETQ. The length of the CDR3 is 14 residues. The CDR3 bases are TGCGCCAGCAGCTACGGACAGGCCAACTATGGCTACACCTTC. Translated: CASSYGQANYGYTF.

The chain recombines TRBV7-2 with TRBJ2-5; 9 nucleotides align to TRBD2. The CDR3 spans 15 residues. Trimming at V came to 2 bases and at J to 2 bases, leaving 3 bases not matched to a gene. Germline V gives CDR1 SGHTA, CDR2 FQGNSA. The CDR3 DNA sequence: TGTGCCAGCAGCTTACTAGCGGGAAGGCAAGAGACCCAGTACTTC. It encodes CASSLLAGRQETQYF. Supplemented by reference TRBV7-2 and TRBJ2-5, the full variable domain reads GAGVSQSPSNKVTEKGKDVELRCDPISGHTALYWYRQSLGQGLEFLIYFQGNSAPDKSGLPSDRFSAERTGGSVSTLTIQRTQQEDSAVYLCASSLLAGRQETQYFGPGTRLLVL.

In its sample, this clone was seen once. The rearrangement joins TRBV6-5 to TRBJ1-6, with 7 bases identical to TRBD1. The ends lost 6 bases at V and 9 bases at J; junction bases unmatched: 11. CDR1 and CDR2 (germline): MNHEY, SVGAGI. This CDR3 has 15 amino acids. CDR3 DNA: TGTGCCAGCAGACCTACGGGACAGATAAGTTCACCCCTCCACTTT. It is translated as CASRPTGQISSPLHF.

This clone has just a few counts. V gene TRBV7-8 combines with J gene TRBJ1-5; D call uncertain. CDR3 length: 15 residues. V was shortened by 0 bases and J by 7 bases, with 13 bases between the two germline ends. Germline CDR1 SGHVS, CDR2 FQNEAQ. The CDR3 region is CASSLAGEVRQPQHF. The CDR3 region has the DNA TGTGCCAGCAGCTTAGCCGGGGAGGTGAGACAGCCCCAGCATTTT.

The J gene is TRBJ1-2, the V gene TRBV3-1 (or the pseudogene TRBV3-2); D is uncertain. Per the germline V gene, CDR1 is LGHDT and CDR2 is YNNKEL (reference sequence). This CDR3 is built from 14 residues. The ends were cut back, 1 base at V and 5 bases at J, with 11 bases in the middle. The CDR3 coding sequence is TGTGCCAGCAGCCAAGCCCAGAGGGTTTATGGCTACACCTTC. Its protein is CASSQAQRVYGYTF.

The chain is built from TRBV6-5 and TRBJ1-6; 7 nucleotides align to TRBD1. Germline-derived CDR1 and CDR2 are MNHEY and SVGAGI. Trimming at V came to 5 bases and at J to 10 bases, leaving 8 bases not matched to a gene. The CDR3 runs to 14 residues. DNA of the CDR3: TGTGCCAGCAGTCAGAGTAGACAGGGCTCACCCCTCCACTTT. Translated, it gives CASSQSRQGSPLHF.

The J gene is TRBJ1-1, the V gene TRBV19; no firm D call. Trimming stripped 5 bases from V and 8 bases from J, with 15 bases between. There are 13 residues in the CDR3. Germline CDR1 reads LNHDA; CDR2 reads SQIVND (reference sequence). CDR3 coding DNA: TGTGCCAGTAGTCAGGCCCGTGGTTGGGAAGCTTTCTTT. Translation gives CASSQARGWEAFF.

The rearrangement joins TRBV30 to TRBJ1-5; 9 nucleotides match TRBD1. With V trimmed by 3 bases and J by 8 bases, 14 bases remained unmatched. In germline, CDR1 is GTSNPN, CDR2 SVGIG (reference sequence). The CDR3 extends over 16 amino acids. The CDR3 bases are TGTGCCTGGAGCCCGCGGACAGGGGTAAGAGGAAAGCCCCAGCATTTT. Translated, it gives CAWSPRTGVRGKPQHF.

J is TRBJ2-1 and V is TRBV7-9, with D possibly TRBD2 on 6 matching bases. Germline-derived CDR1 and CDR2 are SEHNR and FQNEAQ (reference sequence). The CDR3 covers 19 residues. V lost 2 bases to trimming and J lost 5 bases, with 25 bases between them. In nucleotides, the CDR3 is TGTGCCAGCAGCTTACCCCAAGGTTCGCGTCAGGGAGGAGACAATGAGCAGTTCTTC. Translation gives CASSLPQGSRQGGDNEQFF.

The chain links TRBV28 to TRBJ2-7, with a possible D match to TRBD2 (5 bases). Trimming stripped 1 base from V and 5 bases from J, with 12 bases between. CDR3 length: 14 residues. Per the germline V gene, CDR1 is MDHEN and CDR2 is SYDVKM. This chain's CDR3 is CASSLSARVDEQYF. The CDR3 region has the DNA TGTGCCAGCAGTTTATCGGCGAGGGTGGACGAGCAGTACTTC.

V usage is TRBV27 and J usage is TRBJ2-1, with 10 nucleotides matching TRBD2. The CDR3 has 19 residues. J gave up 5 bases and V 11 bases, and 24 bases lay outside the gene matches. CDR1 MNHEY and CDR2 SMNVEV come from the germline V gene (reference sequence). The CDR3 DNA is TGTGCCTGTTCGGTAGGACTAGCGGCACGGGATGGTCAGAACAATGAGCAGTTCTTC. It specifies CACSVGLAARDGQNNEQFF.

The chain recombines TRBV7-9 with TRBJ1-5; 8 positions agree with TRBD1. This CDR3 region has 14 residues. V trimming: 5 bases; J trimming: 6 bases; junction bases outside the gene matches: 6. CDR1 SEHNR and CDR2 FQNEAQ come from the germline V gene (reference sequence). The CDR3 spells CASSADRGSQPQHF. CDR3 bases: TGTGCCAGCAGCGCCGACAGGGGAAGTCAGCCCCAGCATTTT.